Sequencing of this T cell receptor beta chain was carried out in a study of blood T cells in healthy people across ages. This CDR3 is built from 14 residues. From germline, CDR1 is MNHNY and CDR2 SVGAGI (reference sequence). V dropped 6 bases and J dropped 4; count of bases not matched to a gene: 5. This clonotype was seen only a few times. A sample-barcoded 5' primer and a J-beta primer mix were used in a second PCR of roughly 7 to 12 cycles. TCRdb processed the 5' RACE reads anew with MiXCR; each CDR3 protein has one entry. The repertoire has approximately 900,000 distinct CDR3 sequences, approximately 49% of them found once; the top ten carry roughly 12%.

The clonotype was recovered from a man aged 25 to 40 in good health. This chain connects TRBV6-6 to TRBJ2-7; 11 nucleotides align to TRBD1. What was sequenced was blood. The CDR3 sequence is CASRNGQGAYEQYF. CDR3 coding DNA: TGTGCCAGCAGAAACGGACAGGGGGCGTACGAGCAGTACTTC.